This T cell receptor beta chain emerged from a study of CD8+ T cells in alopecia areata. Following RNA extraction, reverse transcription yielded cDNA that acted as the sequencing template. Here immunoSEQ multiplex PCR was the method, and the copy in TCRdb shows in-frame clones only, minus some. Among roughly 150,000 clones, less than 65% were seen once, and the ten largest hold 36%. Germline V gene sequence: CDR1 MGHRA, CDR2 YSYEKL. This CDR3 comprises 19 residues. The V end was cut by 4 bases, the J end by 2 bases, with 21 bases between. In regard to this clone: Its antigen is as yet unknown.

Points from the study as a whole: For lesional scalp, especially alopecia totalis/universalis, clonality was higher than in normal scalp. Mouse data revealed clearer TCR sharing than patient data did, a gap possibly tied to HLA.

The origin of this receptor is a human donor in good health. Source material: CD8+ T cells sorted from blood. This chain connects TRBV4-1 to TRBJ2-6, with D perhaps assigned TRBD1 or TRBD2 (6 bases each). The chain's CDR3 is CASSLAPGEGGAGANVLTF. In DNA form, the CDR3 reads TGCGCCAGCAGCCTGGCCCCAGGCGAGGGGGGAGCTGGGGCCAACGTCCTGACTTTC.